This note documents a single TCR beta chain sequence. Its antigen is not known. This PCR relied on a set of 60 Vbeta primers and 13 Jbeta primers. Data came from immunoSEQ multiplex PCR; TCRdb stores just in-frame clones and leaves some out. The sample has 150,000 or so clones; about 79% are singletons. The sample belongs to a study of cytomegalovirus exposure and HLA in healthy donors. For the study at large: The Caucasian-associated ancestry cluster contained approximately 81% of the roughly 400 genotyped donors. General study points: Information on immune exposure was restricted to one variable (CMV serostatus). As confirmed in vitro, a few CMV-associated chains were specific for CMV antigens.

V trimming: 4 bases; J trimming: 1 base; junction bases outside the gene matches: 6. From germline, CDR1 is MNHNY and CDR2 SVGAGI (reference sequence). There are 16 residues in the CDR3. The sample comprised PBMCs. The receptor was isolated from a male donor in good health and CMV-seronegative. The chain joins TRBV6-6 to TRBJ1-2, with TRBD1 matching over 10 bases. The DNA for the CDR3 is TGTGCCAGCAGTTTTGGGACAGGGGTTTTTAACTATGGCTACACCTTC. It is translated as CASSFGTGVFNYGYTF.